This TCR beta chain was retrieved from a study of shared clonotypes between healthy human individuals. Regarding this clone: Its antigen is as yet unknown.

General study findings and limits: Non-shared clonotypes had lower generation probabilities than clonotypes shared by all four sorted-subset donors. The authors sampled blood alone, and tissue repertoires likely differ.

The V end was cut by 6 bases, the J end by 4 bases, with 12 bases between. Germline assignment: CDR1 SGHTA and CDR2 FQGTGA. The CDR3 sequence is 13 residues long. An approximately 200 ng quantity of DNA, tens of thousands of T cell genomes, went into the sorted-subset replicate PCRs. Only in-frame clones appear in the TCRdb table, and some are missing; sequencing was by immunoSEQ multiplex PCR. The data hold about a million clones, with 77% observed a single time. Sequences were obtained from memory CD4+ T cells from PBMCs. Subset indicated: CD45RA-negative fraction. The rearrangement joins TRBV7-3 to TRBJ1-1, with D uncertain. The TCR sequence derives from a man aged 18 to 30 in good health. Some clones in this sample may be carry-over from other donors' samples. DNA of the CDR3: TGTGCCAGCAGTTTGGACCCAGGCACTGAAGCTTTCTTT. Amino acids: CASSLDPGTEAFF. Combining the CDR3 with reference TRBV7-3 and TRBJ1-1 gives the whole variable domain GAGVSQTPSNKVTEKGKYVELRCDPISGHTALYWYRQSLGQGPEFLIYFQGTGAADDSGLPNDRFFAVRPEGSVSTLKIQRTERGDSAVYLCASSLDPGTEAFFGQGTRLTVV.